This T cell receptor beta chain was captured in a study of cytomegalovirus exposure and HLA in healthy donors. Overall study results and limits: Sequencing likely caused a cluster of highly shared sequence variants. Analyzed later, most CMV-associated TCR beta chains appeared HLA-restricted.

The study ran its PCR with 60 Vbeta and 13 Jbeta primers. Clones were sequenced by immunoSEQ multiplex PCR, and TCRdb holds only the in-frame ones, with some missing. The table shows under 110,000 clones, with roughly four fifths occurring only once. In the case of this clone: Antigen specificity is unknown.

The sequence was collected from a woman between 50 and 59 years old in good health and CMV-seropositive. Sample: PBMCs.

CDR3 sequence reads: CASSNTRYEQYF. The CDR3 bases are TGTGCCAGTAGTAACACCCGATACGAGCAGTACTTC. The rearrangement uses TRBV19 and TRBJ2-7; D call uncertain. The CDR3 has 12 amino acids. Germline CDR1 LNHDA, CDR2 SQIVND (reference sequence). V lost 4 bases, J lost 4 bases, and 8 bases lay in between.